These 5 T cell receptor beta chains originate from one sample sequenced in a study of blood T cells in healthy people across ages. Sample-barcoded 5' priming and a J-beta primer mix drove a second PCR of about 7 to 12 cycles. TCRdb redid the calling of the 5' RACE reads with MiXCR, one entry per CDR3 protein. The sample shows over a million distinct CDR3 sequences, about 25% of them seen only once. This sample was also put to use in a study of T cells of mothers and their children.

The sample consisted of blood. Source of these receptors: a girl aged 2-10 years in good health.

The table lists this clonotype with a count of one. The genes are TRBV6-2 or TRBV6-3 and TRBJ1-1, with no clear D. V dropped 8 bases and J dropped 2 bases, with 15 bases sitting between them. This CDR3 is 14 amino acids long. Germline CDR1 is MNHEY and CDR2 is SVGEGT. CDR3 nucleotides: TGTGCCAGCGCCCGGTATCTGGGAAACACTGAAGCTTTCTTT. This gives the protein CASARYLGNTEAFF.

The gene calls are TRBV21-1 and TRBJ2-4; the table calls TRBD1, which could not be checked here. TRBV21-1 is tagged as a pseudogene. The CDR3 totals 15 residues. CDR3 in DNA: TGTGCCAGCACCGTGAGGGGGCGAACTAAAAACATTCAGTACTTC. It translates to CASTVRGRTKNIQYF.

The chain employs TRBV12-5 and TRBJ2-2; D remains ambiguous. Trimming took off 3 bases at V and 0 bases at J, with 8 bases between the two ends. This CDR3 is built from 15 residues. Germline-derived CDR1 and CDR2 are LGHNT and FRNRAP. The CDR3 sequence is CASGLTSTNTGELFF. CDR3 coding DNA: TGTGCTAGTGGTTTAACATCGACGAACACCGGGGAGCTGTTTTTT.

The rearrangement links TRBV12-3 or TRBV12-4 to TRBJ1-1, with a possible D match to TRBD1 (6 bases). CDR3 size: 14 residues. Trimming cost V 7 bases and J 1 base, with 13 bases left between them. The DNA of the CDR3 is TGTGCCAGCATCCTAAACAGGGCGAACACTGAAGCTTTCTTT. Translation gives CASILNRANTEAFF.

This clonotype was seen more than once but under ten times. The chain joins TRBV29-1 to TRBJ2-5; TRBD2 matches 9 bases. The V gene's germline CDR1 is SQVTM and CDR2 ANQGSEA. The CDR3 consists of 13 residues. With V trimmed by 8 bases and J by 4 bases, 8 bases remained unmatched. DNA of the CDR3: TGCAGCTCCTCGGGACTAGCTATAGAGACCCAGTACTTC. Translated: CSSSGLAIETQYF.